The 7 T cell receptor beta chains listed next were all sequenced from one sample in a study of blood T cell repertoires in COVID-19. The protocol was immunoSEQ multiplex PCR, while the TCRdb copy is restricted to in-frame clones and leaves out a portion. This sample yields 250,000 to 350,000 clones, of which approximately 85% are seen a single time; 0.85% to 1% belongs to the top ten. Sequencing used peripheral blood. The receptors come from a human donor with COVID-19, enrolled during active disease. The donor label of this sample is uncertain.

As for this clone: Other DNA sequences from this sample encode an identical CDR3 as well. The chain recombines TRBV7-9 with TRBJ1-2, with 7 nucleotides matching TRBD1. J lost 2 bases, V lost 5 bases, and 5 bases had no gene match. Per the germline V gene, CDR1 is SEHNR and CDR2 is FQNEAQ (reference sequence). The CDR3 is 14 residues long. The CDR3: CASSLGGQNYGYTF. The CDR3 DNA sequence: TGTGCCAGCAGCCTGGGGGGACAGAACTATGGCTACACCTTC.

The chain has TRBV28 and TRBJ1-2; 9 nucleotides line up with TRBD1. The V gene end was trimmed by 6 bases and the J gene end by 0 bases; junction bases not matched to a gene: 11. The CDR3 contains 17 residues. Germline lookup yields CDR1 MDHEN and CDR2 SYDVKM. CDR3 in amino acids: CASRSGTGRQTNYGYTF. CDR3 DNA: TGTGCCAGCAGGTCCGGGACAGGGAGGCAAACTAACTATGGCTACACCTTC.

The chain recombines TRBV3-1 (or the pseudogene TRBV3-2) with TRBJ1-1, with 9 bases lining up with TRBD1. Germline assignment: CDR1 LGHDT and CDR2 YNNKEL (reference sequence). The J segment lost 7 bases and the V segment lost 3 bases, leaving 6 bases of the junction unmatched. The CDR3 has 14 residues. The CDR3 sequence is CASSQNDRGGEAFF. CDR3 nucleotides: TGTGCCAGCAGCCAGAACGACAGGGGGGGTGAAGCTTTCTTT.

This sequence joins TRBV14 and TRBJ2-1; 7 nucleotides match TRBD2. The trim removed 2 bases at V and 3 bases at J, leaving 7 bases unmatched. From germline, CDR1 is SGHDN and CDR2 FVKESK. The CDR3 totals 16 residues. In nucleotides, the CDR3 is TGTGCCAGCAGCCAAAGACGGGGGAGGGACTACAATGAGCAGTTCTTC. Residues: CASSQRRGRDYNEQFF.

The chain couples TRBV9 to TRBJ1-1; D possibly corresponds to TRBD1 (6 bases). Deletions cut 4 bases from V and 1 base from J, with 11 bases between. The CDR3 loop spans 14 amino acids. The germline V gene encodes CDR1 SGDLS and CDR2 YYNGEE. CDR3 in DNA: TGTGCCAGCAGCTACGGACAGAGGAACACTGAAGCTTTCTTT. It yields the protein CASSYGQRNTEAFF.

In DNA, the CDR3 is TGTGCCAGCAGCTTAGGGGCGGGAGGCCGCACAGATACGCAGTATTTT. Amino acid sequence: CASSLGAGGRTDTQYF. This sequence joins TRBV11-3 and TRBJ2-3; 8 bases map to TRBD2. Per the germline V gene, CDR1 is SGHNT and CDR2 is YENEEA. The CDR3 loop spans 16 amino acids. V lost 1 base and J lost 1; bases outside the gene matches: 4. The full variable domain, with the rest looked up from reference TRBV11-3 and TRBJ2-3, is EAGVVQSPRYKIIEKKQPVAFWCNPISGHNTLYWYLQNLGQGPELLIRYENEEAVDDSQLPKDRFSAERLKGVDSTLKIQPAELGDSAVYLCASSLGAGGRTDTQYFGPGTRLTVL.

The chain couples TRBV2 to TRBJ2-5; 7 nucleotides match TRBD1. Unmatched junction bases numbered 3, after V lost 6 bases and J lost 2 bases. In germline, CDR1 is SNHLY, CDR2 FYNNEI. This CDR3 has 13 residues. In DNA, the CDR3 is TGTGCCAGCAGAGGGGACAGTCAAGAGACCCAGTACTTC. It specifies CASRGDSQETQYF.